This entry describes one TCR beta chain. This record belongs to a study of blood T cell repertoires in COVID-19. Study-level information: Both acute and convalescent COVID-19 samples were obtained from the United States, Italy and Spain.

The CDR3 spans 15 residues. Trimming pared 5 bases from V and 6 bases from J, leaving 16 bases between. In germline, CDR1 is LNHDA, CDR2 SQIVND (reference sequence). Authors' methods: Amplification of reference gene primers was used by the study to estimate nucleated cell counts. Here immunoSEQ multiplex PCR was the method, and the copy in TCRdb shows in-frame clones only, minus some. Clone size and the V and J calls come from that table; the DNA yielded D and trimming. The sample consists of 450,000 or so clones, 89% of them appearing once. Material: peripheral blood. The V and J genes are TRBV19 and TRBJ1-4; weak D call: TRBD1 (6 bases). This receptor was identified in a man younger than 35 with COVID-19, enrolled during active disease. Here the CDR3 DNA reads TGTGCCAGTAGTGTCCTTAACAGGGAACATGAAAAACTGTTTTTT. Amino acid sequence: CASSVLNREHEKLFF.